This T cell receptor beta chain was found in a study of radiotherapy plus CTLA-4 blockade in lung cancer. Study-level information: Objective responses arose in approximately 17% of patients, and around 32% experienced disease control.

Overall study results and limits: Alongside interferon-beta, early blood T cell clone dynamics were reportedly the best predictor of response. Radiotherapy was combined with ipilimumab, and tumor-derived TCR clones then expanded in blood.

The data were produced by immunoSEQ multiplex PCR, yet TCRdb's version contains in-frame clones alone and is incomplete. The sample records tens of thousands of clones, about three quarters being singletons. About this clone: Its antigen is as yet unknown.

Focal radiation was given together with CTLA-4 blockade (ipilimumab) to patients with chemo-refractory metastatic non-small-cell lung cancer. This receptor was obtained from a human donor with non-small cell lung cancer who had stable disease on radiotherapy plus ipilimumab. Specimen: peripheral blood, collected from a patient treated with radiotherapy plus ipilimumab.

The CDR3 DNA reads as TGTGCCATCAGACAACCGGGGACAGGGGAAGCAGATACGCAGTATTTT. Its protein product is CAIRQPGTGEADTQYF. The J gene is TRBJ2-3, the V gene TRBV10-3, with TRBD1 matching over 10 bases. The CDR3 covers 16 residues. Germline assignment: CDR1 ENHRY and CDR2 SYGVKD. After removal of 6 bases from V and 4 bases from J, the junction contained 10 bases not matched to a gene.